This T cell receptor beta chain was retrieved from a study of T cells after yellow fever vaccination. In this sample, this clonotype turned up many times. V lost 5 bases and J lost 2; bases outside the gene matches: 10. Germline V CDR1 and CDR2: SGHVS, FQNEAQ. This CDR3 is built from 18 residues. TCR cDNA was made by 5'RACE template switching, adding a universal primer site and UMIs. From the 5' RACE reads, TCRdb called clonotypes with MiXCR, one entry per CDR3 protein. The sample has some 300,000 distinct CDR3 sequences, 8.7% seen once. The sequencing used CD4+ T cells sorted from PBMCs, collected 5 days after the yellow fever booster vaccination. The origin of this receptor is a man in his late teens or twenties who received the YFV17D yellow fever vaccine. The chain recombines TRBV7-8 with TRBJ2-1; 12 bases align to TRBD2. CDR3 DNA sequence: TGTGCCAGCAGCCCGAGGACTAGCGGGGTTGTCGCCTACAATGAGCAGTTCTTC. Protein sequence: CASSPRTSGVVAYNEQFF.